Sequencing of this TCR beta chain was carried out in a study of cytomegalovirus exposure and HLA in healthy donors. Study details: An analysis done earlier identified approximately 120 million unique TCR beta sequences from approximately 180 million T cells.

PCR was performed using 60 Vbeta and 13 Jbeta primers. Generated by immunoSEQ multiplex PCR, the TCRdb table keeps only in-frame clones and is missing some. Recorded for this sample: about 130,000 clones. With V trimmed by 5 bases and J by 6 bases, 4 bases remained unmatched. Per the germline V gene, CDR1 is SNHLY and CDR2 is FYNNEI. The CDR3 contains 15 residues. The chain is built from TRBV2 and TRBJ2-4, with TRBD2 matching 13 bases. What was sequenced was PBMCs. The sequence came from a man aged 18 to 29 in good health and CMV-seronegative. The CDR3 DNA follows: TGTGCCAGCAGTTCTGGACTAGCGGGGGTAAACATTCAGTACTTC. As protein: CASSSGLAGVNIQYF.